This T cell receptor beta chain is from a study of blood T cell repertoires in COVID-19. As for the study in general: T cells, B-cell-depleted T cells, or PBMCs supplied cDNA or gDNA.

The data were produced by immunoSEQ multiplex PCR, yet TCRdb's version contains in-frame clones alone and is incomplete. The sample consists of some 150,000 clones, 65% to 90% of them appearing once. Sequencing was done on a sample of peripheral blood. This TCR derives from a woman aged 50 to 65 with acute or convalescent COVID-19.

For the CDR3, the DNA is TGCGCCAGCAGCTTGGCCGTCAGATTGAACACTGAAGCTTTCTTT. Translating gives CASSLAVRLNTEAFF. The gene calls are TRBV5-1 and TRBJ1-1; D is undetermined. CDR1 and CDR2 (germline): SGHRS, YFSETQ. With 0 bases removed from V and 0 bases from J, the gap between germline ends came to 9 bases. This CDR3 is built from 15 residues.